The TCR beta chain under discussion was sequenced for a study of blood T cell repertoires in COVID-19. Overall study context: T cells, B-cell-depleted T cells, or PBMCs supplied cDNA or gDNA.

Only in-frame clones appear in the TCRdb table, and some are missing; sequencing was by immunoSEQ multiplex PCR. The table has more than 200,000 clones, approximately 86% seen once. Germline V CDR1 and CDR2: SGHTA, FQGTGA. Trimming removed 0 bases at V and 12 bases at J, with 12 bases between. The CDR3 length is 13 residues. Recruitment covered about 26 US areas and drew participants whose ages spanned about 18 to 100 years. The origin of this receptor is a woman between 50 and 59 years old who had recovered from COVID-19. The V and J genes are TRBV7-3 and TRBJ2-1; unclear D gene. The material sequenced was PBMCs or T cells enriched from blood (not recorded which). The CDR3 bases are TGTGCCAGCAGCTTAACGTTCGGAGAGGTGCAGTTCTTC. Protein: CASSLTFGEVQFF. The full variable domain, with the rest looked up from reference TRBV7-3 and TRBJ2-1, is GAGVSQTPSNKVTEKGKYVELRCDPISGHTALYWYRQSLGQGPEFLIYFQGTGAADDSGLPNDRFFAVRPEGSVSTLKIQRTERGDSAVYLCASSLTFGEVQFFGPGTRLTVL.